This entry features one T cell receptor beta chain sequence. This entry belongs to a study of PD-1 blockade in classical Hodgkin lymphoma. The CDR3 sequence is 16 residues long. Germline CDR1 and CDR2: SGHDT and YYEEEE. Trimming pared 1 base from V and 1 base from J, leaving 12 bases between. All trial patients relapsed after autologous stem cell transplantation. Complete response, partial response or progressive disease was recorded as best response. Sequenced by immunoSEQ multiplex PCR; TCRdb stores in-frame clones only, minus some. The data contain tens of thousands of clones, 60% to 75% of them singletons.

Sequencing used peripheral blood mononuclear cells (PBMCs), obtained before the second cycle of nivolumab. The sequence was collected from a human donor with classical Hodgkin lymphoma. The chain links TRBV5-6 to TRBJ2-4; weak D call: TRBD2 (6 bases). In DNA form, the CDR3 reads TGTGCCAGCAGCTTGATAGGCGGGATGGCCAAAAACATTCAGTACTTC. Translating it yields CASSLIGGMAKNIQYF.